Each of the 17 T cell receptor beta chains below was sequenced from the same sample in a study of patients and donors after allogeneic stem cell transplantation. MiXCR was run by TCRdb on the RT-PCR reads, yielding one entry per CDR3 protein. The data hold 200,000 to 250,000 distinct CDR3 sequences, with 13% to 15% observed a single time. The sample was blood, either unsorted or a sorted T cell fraction (not recorded which). The origin of the receptors is a human donor who was either an allogeneic HSCT recipient or a stem cell or donor lymphocyte infusion donor (not recorded which). It is not recorded whose cells these are; they may come from a transplant donor.

The chain links TRBV7-9 to TRBJ1-3, with a weak D call TRBD1 (5 bases). CDR3 length: 15 residues. V was clipped by 3 bases and J by 0 bases, with 9 bases between them. CDR1 SEHNR and CDR2 FQNEAQ come from the germline V gene (reference sequence). The CDR3 coding sequence is TGTGCCAGCAGCTTCACAGGACTCTCTGGAAACACCATATATTTT. This gives the protein CASSFTGLSGNTIYF.

In this sample, this clonotype turned up a few times. The chain links TRBV7-6 to TRBJ2-2; TRBD2 aligns across 12 bases. V lost 3 bases to trimming and J lost 3 bases; unmatched junction nucleotides: 5. Germline CDR1 and CDR2: SGHVS and FNYEAQ. The CDR3 totals 17 residues. In DNA, the CDR3 is TGTGCCAGCAGCTTGAGCCGACTAGCGGGAGACACCGGGGAGCTGTTTTTT. Translating it yields CASSLSRLAGDTGELFF. Full variable domain (remainder filled in from reference TRBV7-6 and TRBJ2-2): GAGVSQSPRYKVTKRGQDVALRCDPISGHVSLYWYRQALGQGPEFLTYFNYEAQQDKSGLPNDRFSAERPEGSISTLTIQRTEQRDSAMYRCASSLSRLAGDTGELFFGEGSRLTVL.

This clonotype showed up many times. The V gene is TRBV6-1, the J gene TRBJ1-5; maybe TRBD1 (6 bases). Germline CDR1 reads MNHNS; CDR2 reads SASEGT. The length of the CDR3 is 16 residues. V lost 5 bases and J 2 bases, leaving 16 bases between the germline ends. CDR3: CASSPGDQGRNQPQHF. DNA of the CDR3: TGTGCCAGCAGTCCCGGGGACCAGGGGCGCAATCAGCCCCAGCATTTT.

This clonotype was seen many times. V gene TRBV5-1 combines with J gene TRBJ2-1; the match to TRBD2 covers 15 bases. The germline CDR1 and CDR2 sequences are SGHRS and YFSETQ. J was trimmed by 1 base and V by 4 bases; bases with no gene match: 3. The CDR3 has 17 amino acids. In nucleotides, the CDR3 is TGCGCCAGCAGCCGGACTAGCGGGAGGGTTTCCTACAATGAGCAGTTCTTC. It is translated as CASSRTSGRVSYNEQFF.

This clonotype has just a few counts. The genes are TRBV4-1 and TRBJ2-2; 9 nucleotides line up with TRBD2. CDR1 and CDR2 from the germline V gene are MGHRA and YSYEKL. The CDR3 is made up of 15 amino acids. The V gene end was trimmed by 1 base and the J gene end by 5 bases; junction bases not matched to a gene: 2. CDR3: CASSQVTSGTGELFF. The CDR3 DNA reads as TGCGCCAGCAGCCAAGTTACTAGCGGGACCGGGGAGCTGTTTTTT.

The V and J genes are TRBV6-2 or TRBV6-3 and TRBJ2-2, with 8 nucleotides matching TRBD1. The V gene's germline CDR1 is MNHEY and CDR2 SVGEGT. The trim removed 6 bases at V and 0 bases at J, leaving 6 bases unmatched. This CDR3 has 16 residues. CDR3 bases: TGTGCCAGCAGACAGGACAGGGCGCCGAACACCGGGGAGCTGTTTTTT. Protein sequence: CASRQDRAPNTGELFF.

Here the CDR3 DNA reads TGTGCCAGTAGTAGGGGGACAGGCACAGATACGCAGTATTTT. Protein: CASSRGTGTDTQYF. The rearrangement links TRBV19 to TRBJ2-3; TRBD1 agrees at 7 bases. J lost 1 base, V lost 4 bases, and 2 bases had no gene match. The CDR3 is 14 amino acids. Per the germline V gene, CDR1 is LNHDA and CDR2 is SQIVND (reference sequence).

This clonotype was observed at least ten times. The CDR3 DNA is TGTGCCAGCAGAGCCGACAGTTTCTATGGCTACACCTTC. It specifies CASRADSFYGYTF. The chain combines TRBV6-1 with TRBJ1-2; the D gene is possibly TRBD1 (5 bases). With 6 bases removed from V and 4 bases from J, the gap between germline ends came to 12 bases. The CDR3 is 13 amino acids. From germline, CDR1 is MNHNS and CDR2 SASEGT.

This clonotype came up a few times. The chain has TRBV25-1 and TRBJ2-7, with 7 nucleotides matching TRBD2. Germline values: CDR1 MGHDK, CDR2 SYGVNS. This CDR3 has 15 amino acids. J lost 0 bases, V lost 7 bases, and 9 bases had no gene match. This CDR3 reads CASKQGGRFSYEQYF. The CDR3 region has the DNA TGTGCCAGCAAGCAAGGCGGGAGATTCTCCTACGAGCAGTACTTC.

There are many counts of this clonotype. The V gene is TRBV15, the J gene TRBJ2-1; no reliable D call. Trimming cost V 1 base and J 5 bases, with 12 bases left between them. The CDR3 covers 15 residues. Germline assignment: CDR1 LNHNV and CDR2 YYDKDF (reference sequence). CDR3 coding DNA: TGTGCCACCAGCAGAGCCCGGCAGGCCGACAATGAGCAGTTCTTC. Translated: CATSRARQADNEQFF.

The V and J genes are TRBV7-3 and TRBJ2-3; TRBD1 aligns across 9 bases. The CDR3 has 16 amino acids. V shed 4 bases, J shed 4 bases, and the junction held 9 bases outside the gene matches. Germline CDR1 is SGHTA and CDR2 is FQGTGA. CDR3 region: CASSSYPGQGADTQYF. CDR3 DNA: TGTGCCAGCAGCTCCTACCCGGGACAGGGTGCAGATACGCAGTATTTT.

This clonotype was observed many times. The CDR3 sequence: CASSLTGPGVNEQFF. CDR3 coding DNA: TGTGCCAGCAGCTTAACGGGTCCAGGGGTCAATGAGCAGTTCTTC. V is TRBV7-3 and J is TRBJ2-1; D is possibly TRBD1 (6 bases). Trimming pared 0 bases from V and 6 bases from J, leaving 12 bases between. Per the germline V gene, CDR1 is SGHTA and CDR2 is FQGTGA. This CDR3 is built from 15 residues.

The sample holds a few counts of this clonotype. This sequence joins TRBV12-5 and TRBJ2-7; 8 positions agree with TRBD1. V shed 0 bases, J shed 5 bases, and the junction held 9 bases outside the gene matches. The CDR3 runs to 16 residues. The V gene's germline CDR1 is LGHNT and CDR2 FRNRAP. This CDR3 is CASGLVLGQGANEQYF. DNA of the CDR3: TGTGCTAGTGGTTTGGTATTAGGCCAGGGGGCCAACGAGCAGTACTTC.

The CDR3 spells CASSHIRTGGIYEQYF. The CDR3 DNA reads TGTGCCAGCAGCCATATTCGGACAGGGGGTATCTACGAGCAGTACTTC. The V gene is TRBV7-9, the J gene TRBJ2-7; 10 positions agree with TRBD1. The CDR3 consists of 16 residues. The trim removed 5 bases at V and 3 bases at J, leaving 10 bases unmatched. CDR1 is SEHNR and CDR2 is FQNEAQ in the germline V gene (reference sequence). Full variable domain (outside the CDR3, taken from reference TRBV7-9 and TRBJ2-7): DTGVSQNPRHKITKRGQNVTFRCDPISEHNRLYWYRQTLGQGPEFLTYFQNEAQLEKSRLLSDRFSAERPKGSFSTLEIQRTEQGDSAMYLCASSHIRTGGIYEQYFGPGTRLTVT.

This clonotype has more than one count but fewer than ten. The chain is built from TRBV7-3 and TRBJ2-3, with no clear D. V was trimmed by 5 bases and J by 0 bases, leaving 12 bases between them. This CDR3 region has 15 residues. Germline V gene lookup returns CDR1 SGHTA and CDR2 FQGTGA. The CDR3 DNA follows: TGTGCCAGCAGCCGAGCCCTAGGAAGCACAGATACGCAGTATTTT. Translating it yields CASSRALGSTDTQYF.

This clonotype has more than one count but fewer than ten. The chain joins TRBV2 to TRBJ2-5; D is unresolved. CDR3 length: 13 residues. V was clipped by 4 bases and J by 2 bases, with 8 bases between them. CDR1 is SNHLY, CDR2 FYNNEI, per germline. The CDR3 reads CASSVDQQETQYF. The CDR3 nucleotides are TGTGCCAGCAGTGTCGACCAACAAGAGACCCAGTACTTC.

The chain has TRBV20-1 and TRBJ2-1; weak D call: TRBD2 (6 bases). V lost 0 bases, J lost 7 bases, and 16 bases lay in between. The germline CDR1 and CDR2 sequences are DFQATT and SNEGSKA (reference sequence). This CDR3 comprises 15 residues. The CDR3 sequence: CSARESHRRVNEQFF. The CDR3 bases are TGCAGTGCTAGAGAATCGCATCGGAGGGTAAATGAGCAGTTCTTC.